One and the same sample provided the 14 T cell receptor beta chains below, sequenced in a study of blood T cell repertoires in COVID-19. Profiling relied on immunoSEQ multiplex PCR, and the TCRdb table lists in-frame clones only, not all of them. The sample includes approximately 180,000 clones, about 90% of them seen just once. Material: PBMCs or T cells enriched from blood (not recorded which). The receptors here all came from a human donor with acute COVID-19. The donor label of this sample is uncertain.

The chain links TRBV2 to TRBJ2-3; D is possibly TRBD1 (5 bases). Germline V gives CDR1 SNHLY, CDR2 FYNNEI. V lost 6 bases and J lost 0, with 13 bases in between. There are 15 residues in the CDR3. Here the CDR3 reads CASSLRRASTDTQYF. For the CDR3, the DNA is TGTGCCAGCAGCCTCCGCAGGGCTAGCACAGATACGCAGTATTTT.

The V gene is TRBV5-1, the J gene TRBJ2-4; possible D gene TRBD1, 5 bases. CDR3 length: 12 residues. V dropped 0 bases and J dropped 15 bases, with 13 bases sitting between them. Germline V CDR1 and CDR2: SGHRS, YFSETQ. CDR3: CASSLDSYRWYF. CDR3 in DNA: TGCGCCAGCAGCTTGGATAGCTACAGGTGGTACTTC.

J is TRBJ2-3 and V is TRBV7-9; 9 nucleotides align to TRBD2. The CDR3 consists of 16 residues. Germline V gives CDR1 SEHNR, CDR2 FQNEAQ (reference sequence). V shed 2 bases and J 5 bases; nucleotides not matched to a gene: 8. The CDR3 reads CASSLSAGGQGDTQYF. The CDR3 DNA sequence: TGTGCCAGCAGCTTATCTGCGGGGGGGCAGGGAGATACGCAGTATTTT.

The genes are TRBV6-5 and TRBJ2-1; 10 positions match TRBD2. This CDR3 has 16 residues. V lost 2 bases and J lost 6; bases outside the gene matches: 7. Germline V gene data show CDR1 as MNHEY and CDR2 as SVGAGI. This CDR3 reads CASSYGLAGDRNEQFF. The DNA of the CDR3 is TGTGCCAGCAGTTACGGGCTAGCGGGGGACCGCAATGAGCAGTTCTTC.

The chain uses TRBV5-4 and TRBJ2-2, with D perhaps matching TRBD2 (6 bases). The germline CDR1 and CDR2 sequences are SGHNT and YYREEE (reference sequence). V dropped 4 bases and J dropped 8 bases, with 9 bases sitting between them. This CDR3 has 12 residues. CDR3 sequence reads: CASSPGVGELFF. CDR3 nucleotide sequence: TGTGCCAGCAGCCCGGGGGTGGGGGAGCTGTTTTTT.

The J gene is TRBJ2-3, the V gene TRBV5-1, with 7 bases aligning to TRBD2. V trimming: 0 bases; J trimming: 4 bases; junction bases outside the gene matches: 2. The CDR3 is 14 residues long. CDR1 is SGHRS, CDR2 YFSETQ, per germline. In DNA form, the CDR3 reads TGCGCCAGCAGCTTGGGGCTAGCGGCAGATACGCAGTATTTT. It yields the protein CASSLGLAADTQYF.

The V and J genes are TRBV4-1 and TRBJ1-2; D gene ambiguous. Germline V gene sequence: CDR1 MGHRA, CDR2 YSYEKL. The V and J ends lost 1 base and 2 bases respectively, with 14 bases between them. The CDR3 is 16 residues long. The CDR3 loop reads CASSQVGVRGNYGYTF. CDR3 coding DNA: TGCGCCAGCAGCCAAGTCGGCGTGAGAGGGAACTATGGCTACACCTTC.

This sequence joins TRBV27 and TRBJ2-2; maybe TRBD1 (5 bases). The CDR3 is 15 amino acids. V lost 8 bases and J 1 base, leaving 14 bases between the germline ends. Germline lookup yields CDR1 MNHEY and CDR2 SMNVEV (reference sequence). The CDR3 DNA sequence: TGTGCCAGCGGGAACTTAGGACAGAACACCGGGGAGCTGTTTTTT. Residues: CASGNLGQNTGELFF.

CDR3 DNA: TGTGCCAGTAGTCCCGGGACAGCTGGAAACACCATATATTTT. Protein product: CASSPGTAGNTIYF. The chain couples TRBV19 to TRBJ1-3, with TRBD1 identical over 7 bases. Looked up from germline, CDR1 is LNHDA and CDR2 is SQIVND (reference sequence). This CDR3 region has 14 residues. The junction had 3 bases not matched to a gene; V was cut back by 5 bases and J by 2 bases.

The rearrangement joins TRBV30 to TRBJ1-4, with TRBD1 matching over 8 bases. The CDR3 has 14 residues. Germline CDR1 is GTSNPN and CDR2 is SVGIG (reference sequence). Trimming cost V 1 base and J 8 bases; bases outside gene matches: 6. The CDR3 reads CAWSEDREGEKLFF. CDR3 nucleotide sequence: TGTGCCTGGAGTGAGGACAGGGAGGGAGAAAAACTGTTTTTT.

The rearrangement links TRBV5-8 to TRBJ2-1, with a weak D call TRBD2 (5 bases). The CDR3 runs to 13 residues. Germline CDR1 is SGHTS and CDR2 is YDEGEE. Trimming took off 2 bases at V and 5 bases at J, with 8 bases between the two ends. In DNA, the CDR3 is TGTGCCAGCAGCTTCCGGACTCACAATGAGCAGTTCTTC. Translating gives CASSFRTHNEQFF.

The chain recombines TRBV3-1 (or the pseudogene TRBV3-2) with TRBJ2-3; 8 nucleotides align to TRBD2. The germline V gene encodes CDR1 LGHDT and CDR2 YNNKEL (reference sequence). The CDR3 is 16 amino acids. The V gene end was trimmed by 0 bases and the J gene end by 3 bases; junction bases not matched to a gene: 5. The DNA of the CDR3 is TGTGCCAGCAGCCAAGAAGGAGAGCGGGGGACAGATACGCAGTATTTT. This encodes CASSQEGERGTDTQYF.

The chain has TRBV27 and TRBJ1-6, with 7 positions matching TRBD1. The V gene end was trimmed by 6 bases and the J gene end by 13 bases; junction bases not matched to a gene: 15. Germline V CDR1 and CDR2: MNHEY, SMNVEV (reference sequence). The CDR3 is 15 residues long. The CDR3 bases are TGTGCCAGCAGGACAGGGATTGCAGGTTTGCGGCCCCTCCACTTT. Translated, it gives CASRTGIAGLRPLHF.

This chain links TRBV5-6 with TRBJ2-7, with D tentatively TRBD1 (5 bases). The V end lost 0 bases, the J end lost 7 bases, and 11 bases lay between the germline ends. CDR1 is SGHDT, CDR2 YYEEEE, per germline. The CDR3 has 13 residues. CDR3 nucleotides: TGTGCCAGCAGCTTGGGACAGCCGGCTGAGCAGTACTTC. This codes for CASSLGQPAEQYF.